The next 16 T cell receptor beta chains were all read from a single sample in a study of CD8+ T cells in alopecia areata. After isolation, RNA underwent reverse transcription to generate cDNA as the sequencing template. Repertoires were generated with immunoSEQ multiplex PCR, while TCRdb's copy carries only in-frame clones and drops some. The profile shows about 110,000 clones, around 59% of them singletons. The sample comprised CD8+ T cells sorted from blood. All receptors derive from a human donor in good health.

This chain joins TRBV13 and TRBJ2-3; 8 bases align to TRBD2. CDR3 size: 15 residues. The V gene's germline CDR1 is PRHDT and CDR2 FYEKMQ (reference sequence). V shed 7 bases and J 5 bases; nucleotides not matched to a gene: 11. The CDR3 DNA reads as TGTGCCAGCACCCGGGAGGGAGGTGTAGGAGATACGCAGTATTTT. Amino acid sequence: CASTREGGVGDTQYF. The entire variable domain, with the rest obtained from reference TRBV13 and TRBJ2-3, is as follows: AAGVIQSPRHLIKEKRETATLKCYPIPRHDTVYWYQQGPGQDPQFLISFYEKMQSDKGSIPDRFSAQQFSDYHSELNMSSLELGDSALYFCASTREGGVGDTQYFGPGTRLTVL.

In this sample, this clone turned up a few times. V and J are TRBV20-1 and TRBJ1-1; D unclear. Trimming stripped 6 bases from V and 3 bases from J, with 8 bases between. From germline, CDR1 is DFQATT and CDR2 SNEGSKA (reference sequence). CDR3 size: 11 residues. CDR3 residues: CSANSYTEAFF. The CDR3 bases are TGCAGTGCGAACTCGTACACTGAAGCTTTCTTT.

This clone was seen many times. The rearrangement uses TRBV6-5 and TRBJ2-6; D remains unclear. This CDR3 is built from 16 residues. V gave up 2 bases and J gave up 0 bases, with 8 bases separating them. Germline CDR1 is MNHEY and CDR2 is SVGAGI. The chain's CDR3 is CASSYTADSGANVLTF. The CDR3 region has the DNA TGTGCCAGCAGTTACACGGCGGACTCTGGGGCCAACGTCCTGACTTTC.

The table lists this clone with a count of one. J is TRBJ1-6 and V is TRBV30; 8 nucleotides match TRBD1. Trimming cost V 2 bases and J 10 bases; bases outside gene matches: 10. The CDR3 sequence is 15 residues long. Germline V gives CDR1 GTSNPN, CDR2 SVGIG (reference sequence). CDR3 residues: CAWSLWTGSNSPLHF. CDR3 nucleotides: TGTGCCTGGAGTCTCTGGACAGGGTCTAACTCACCCCTCCACTTT.

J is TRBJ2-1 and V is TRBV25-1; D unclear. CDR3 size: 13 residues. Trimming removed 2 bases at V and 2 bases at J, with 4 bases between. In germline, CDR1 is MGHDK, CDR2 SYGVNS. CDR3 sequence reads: CASSEKAYNEQFF. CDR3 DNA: TGTGCCAGCAGTGAAAAAGCCTACAATGAGCAGTTCTTC. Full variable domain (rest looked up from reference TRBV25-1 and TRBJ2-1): EADIYQTPRYLVIGTGKKITLECSQTMGHDKMYWYQQDPGMELHLIHYSYGVNSTEKGDLSSESTVSRIRTEHFPLTLESARPSHTSQYLCASSEKAYNEQFFGPGTRLTVL.

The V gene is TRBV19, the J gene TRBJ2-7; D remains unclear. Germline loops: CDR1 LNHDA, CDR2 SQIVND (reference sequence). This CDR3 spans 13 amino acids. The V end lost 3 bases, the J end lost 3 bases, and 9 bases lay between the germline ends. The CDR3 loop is CASSISVDYEQYF. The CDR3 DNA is TGTGCCAGTAGTATCTCAGTGGACTACGAGCAGTACTTC.

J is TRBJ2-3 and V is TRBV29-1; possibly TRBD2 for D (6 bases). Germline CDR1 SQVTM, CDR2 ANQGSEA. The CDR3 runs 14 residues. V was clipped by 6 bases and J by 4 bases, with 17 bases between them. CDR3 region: CSVVWAGGADTQYF. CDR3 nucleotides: TGCAGCGTAGTTTGGGCTGGAGGGGCAGATACGCAGTATTTT.

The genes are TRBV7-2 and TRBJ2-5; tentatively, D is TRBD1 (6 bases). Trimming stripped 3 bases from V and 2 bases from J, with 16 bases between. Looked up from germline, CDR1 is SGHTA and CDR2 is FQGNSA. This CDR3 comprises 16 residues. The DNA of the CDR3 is TGTGCCAGCAGCTTGTGGGGACAACTCATTCAAGAGACCCAGTACTTC. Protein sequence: CASSLWGQLIQETQYF.

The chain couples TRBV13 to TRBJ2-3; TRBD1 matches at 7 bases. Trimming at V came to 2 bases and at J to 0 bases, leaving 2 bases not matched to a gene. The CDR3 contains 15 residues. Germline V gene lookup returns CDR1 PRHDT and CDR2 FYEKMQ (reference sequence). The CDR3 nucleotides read TGTGCCAGCAGCTTAAGGGGGCACAGCACAGATACGCAGTATTTT. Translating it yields CASSLRGHSTDTQYF. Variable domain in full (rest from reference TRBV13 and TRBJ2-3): AAGVIQSPRHLIKEKRETATLKCYPIPRHDTVYWYQQGPGQDPQFLISFYEKMQSDKGSIPDRFSAQQFSDYHSELNMSSLELGDSALYFCASSLRGHSTDTQYFGPGTRLTVL.

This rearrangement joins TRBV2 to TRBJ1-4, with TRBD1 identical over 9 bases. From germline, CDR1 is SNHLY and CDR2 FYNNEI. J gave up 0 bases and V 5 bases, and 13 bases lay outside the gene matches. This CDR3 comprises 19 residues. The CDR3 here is CASSFDRGVDTATNEKLFF. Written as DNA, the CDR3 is TGTGCCAGCAGTTTCGACAGGGGGGTCGATACTGCAACTAATGAAAAACTGTTTTTT.

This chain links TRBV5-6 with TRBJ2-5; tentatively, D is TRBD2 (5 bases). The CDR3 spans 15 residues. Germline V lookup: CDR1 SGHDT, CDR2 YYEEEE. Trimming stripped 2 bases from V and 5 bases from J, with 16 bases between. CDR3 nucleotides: TGTGCCAGCAGCTTTGGACCTAGCCCCAAGGAGACCCAGTACTTC. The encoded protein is CASSFGPSPKETQYF. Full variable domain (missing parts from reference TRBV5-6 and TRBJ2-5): DAGVTQSPTHLIKTRGQQVTLRCSPKSGHDTVSWYQQALGQGPQFIFQYYEEEERQRGNFPDRFSGHQFPNYSSELNVNALLLGDSALYLCASSFGPSPKETQYFGPGTRLLVL.

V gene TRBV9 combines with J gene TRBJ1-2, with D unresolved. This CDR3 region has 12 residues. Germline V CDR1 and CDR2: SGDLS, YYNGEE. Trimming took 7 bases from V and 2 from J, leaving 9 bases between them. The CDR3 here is CASQDGNYGYTF. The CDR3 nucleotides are TGTGCCAGCCAGGACGGGAACTATGGCTACACCTTC.

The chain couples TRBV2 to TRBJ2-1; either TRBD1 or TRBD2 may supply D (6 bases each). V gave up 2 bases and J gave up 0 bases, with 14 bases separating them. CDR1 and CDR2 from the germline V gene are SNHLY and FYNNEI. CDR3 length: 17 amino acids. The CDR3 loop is CASSEPKPGASYNEQFF. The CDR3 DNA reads TGTGCCAGCAGTGAACCGAAGCCGGGGGCCTCCTACAATGAGCAGTTCTTC.

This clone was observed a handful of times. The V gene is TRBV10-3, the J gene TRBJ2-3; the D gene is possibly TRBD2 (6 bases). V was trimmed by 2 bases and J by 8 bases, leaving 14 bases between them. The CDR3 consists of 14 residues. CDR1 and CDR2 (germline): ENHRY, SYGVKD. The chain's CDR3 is CAISERRGIGTQYF. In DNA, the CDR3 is TGTGCCATCAGTGAGCGGCGGGGAATAGGTACGCAGTATTTT.

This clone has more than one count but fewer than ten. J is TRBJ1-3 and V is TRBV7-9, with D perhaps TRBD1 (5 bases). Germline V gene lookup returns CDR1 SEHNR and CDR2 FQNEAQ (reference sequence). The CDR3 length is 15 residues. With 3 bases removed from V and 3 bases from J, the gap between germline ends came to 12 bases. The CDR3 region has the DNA TGTGCCAGCAGCTTTACAGGTTTAATTGGAAACACCATATATTTT. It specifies CASSFTGLIGNTIYF. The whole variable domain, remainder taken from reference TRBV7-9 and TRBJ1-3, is DTGVSQNPRHKITKRGQNVTFRCDPISEHNRLYWYRQTLGQGPEFLTYFQNEAQLEKSRLLSDRFSAERPKGSFSTLEIQRTEQGDSAMYLCASSFTGLIGNTIYFGEGSWLTVV.

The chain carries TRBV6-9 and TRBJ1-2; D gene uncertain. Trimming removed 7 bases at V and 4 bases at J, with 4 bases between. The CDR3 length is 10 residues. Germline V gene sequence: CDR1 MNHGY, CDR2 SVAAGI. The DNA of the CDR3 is TGTGCCAGCACCTCCTATGGCTACACCTTC. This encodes CASTSYGYTF.